This TCR beta chain was sequenced for a study of shared clonotypes between healthy human individuals. Study results and limitations: Memory subsets generally showed lower estimated richness than naive subsets. It was anticipated that sequencing depth would influence how many clonotypes donors shared. Sample collection involved blood only; tissue repertoires are likely different.

V was pared by 7 bases and J by 2 bases, with 6 bases of the junction left unmatched. Germline V gene lookup returns CDR1 MDHEN and CDR2 SYDVKM. The CDR3 covers 15 residues. Nashville, Tennessee was home to all donors, who were Caucasian adults. Details on this clone: Its matching antigen is unknown.

The assay was immunoSEQ multiplex PCR, and TCRdb's table has in-frame clones only and misses some. Of millions of clones listed, around nine tenths are singletons. The V and J genes are TRBV28 and TRBJ2-3; 10 nucleotides match TRBD2. Input material: naive CD4+ T cells sorted from blood. The subset denotes: CD45RA+ positively selected. The receptor's source is a man between 18 and 29 years old in good health. The CDR3 region has the DNA TGTGCCAGCAACTCACTAGCGGGGAACACAGATACGCAGTATTTT. Its protein is CASNSLAGNTDTQYF.